Each of the 8 T cell receptor beta chains below was sequenced from the same sample in a study of CD8 T cells in Susac syndrome. The authors reverse transcribed 0.5 to 1 ug RNA with random hexamers. Via MiXCR, TCRdb re-called the immunoSEQ multiplex PCR reads, giving one row per CDR3 protein. This table has 200,000 to 250,000 distinct CDR3 sequences, over 90% appearing once. Sequencing was performed on CD4+ T cells from PBMCs. The receptor source for this set is a human donor with multiple sclerosis.

V usage is TRBV20-1 and J usage is TRBJ2-3, with 8 positions matching TRBD2. Trimming took 7 bases from V and 5 from J; bases not matched to a gene: 8. CDR3 length: 13 amino acids. CDR1 DFQATT and CDR2 SNEGSKA come from the germline V gene (reference sequence). CDR3 sequence reads: CSETSGGLDTQYF. The DNA of the CDR3 is TGCAGTGAAACAAGCGGGGGACTAGATACGCAGTATTTT.

The chain uses TRBV20-1 and TRBJ1-2; D call uncertain. Trimming removed 0 bases at V and 0 bases at J, with 14 bases between. The germline CDR1 and CDR2 sequences are DFQATT and SNEGSKA (reference sequence). The CDR3 has 16 residues. CDR3 nucleotide sequence: TGCAGTGCTAGAGATTCCGGGCGACCGACTAACTATGGCTACACCTTC. It specifies CSARDSGRPTNYGYTF.

The gene calls are TRBV27 and TRBJ1-2, with D maybe TRBD1 (6 bases). V lost 6 bases and J lost 3, with 17 bases in between. This CDR3 comprises 15 residues. Germline CDR1 is MNHEY and CDR2 is SMNVEV (reference sequence). In nucleotides, the CDR3 is TGTGCCAGCAGACCAAATGGCGGGGGCCACTATGGCTACACCTTC. This gives the protein CASRPNGGGHYGYTF.

The V call is TRBV12-3 or TRBV12-4, the J call TRBJ1-5; D unclear. The CDR3 consists of 14 residues. V was cut by 2 bases and J by 3 bases, with 8 bases left in between. This CDR3 is CASSLRSFNQPQHF. CDR3 nucleotides: TGTGCCAGCAGTTTACGAAGTTTCAATCAGCCCCAGCATTTT.

The J gene is TRBJ2-2, the V gene TRBV2; 7 bases are shared with TRBD2. After removal of 6 bases from V and 2 bases from J, the junction contained 9 bases not matched to a gene. Germline CDR1 and CDR2: SNHLY and FYNNEI. The CDR3 is 16 amino acids. The CDR3 DNA follows: TGTGCCAGCAGGCTCGTAGCGGGCCTAAACACCGGGGAGCTGTTTTTT. Translation gives CASRLVAGLNTGELFF.

The rearrangement joins TRBV12-3 or TRBV12-4 to TRBJ1-5; D is unresolved. The CDR3 runs 12 residues. Trimming pared 7 bases from V and 9 bases from J, leaving 13 bases between. The CDR3 DNA reads TGTGCCAGCACCAATCCTGCAGGGCCCCAGCATTTT. Residues: CASTNPAGPQHF.

The gene calls are TRBV29-1 and TRBJ2-7; D possibly corresponds to TRBD1 (6 bases). Germline CDR1 SQVTM, CDR2 ANQGSEA. The CDR3 extends over 15 amino acids. V lost 2 bases to trimming and J lost 2 bases, with 16 bases between them. CDR3 nucleotides: TGCAGCGTTGAAATGTCGGCAGGGGTCCCCTACGAGCAGTACTTC. Translation gives CSVEMSAGVPYEQYF.

CDR3 sequence reads: CASSSKEGSTDTQYF. The CDR3 DNA reads TGTGCCAGCAGCTCCAAGGAGGGGAGCACAGATACGCAGTATTTT. This chain uses TRBV7-3 with TRBJ2-3; tentatively, D is TRBD2 (6 bases). The CDR3 totals 15 residues. The germline V gene encodes CDR1 SGHTA and CDR2 FQGTGA. Trimming pared 4 bases from V and 0 bases from J, leaving 11 bases between.